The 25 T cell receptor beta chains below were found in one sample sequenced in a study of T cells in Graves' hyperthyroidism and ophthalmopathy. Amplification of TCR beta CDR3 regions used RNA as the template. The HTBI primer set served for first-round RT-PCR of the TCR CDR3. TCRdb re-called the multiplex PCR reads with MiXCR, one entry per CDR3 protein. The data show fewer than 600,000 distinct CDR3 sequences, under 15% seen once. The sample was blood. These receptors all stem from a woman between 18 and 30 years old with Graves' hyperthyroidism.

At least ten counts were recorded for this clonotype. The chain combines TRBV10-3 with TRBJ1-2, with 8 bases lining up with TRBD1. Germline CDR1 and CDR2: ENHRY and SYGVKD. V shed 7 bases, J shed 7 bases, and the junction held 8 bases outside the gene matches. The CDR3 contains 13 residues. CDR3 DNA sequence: TGTGCCATCACCCCGACAGGGGACGGTGGCTACACCTTC. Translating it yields CAITPTGDGGYTF.

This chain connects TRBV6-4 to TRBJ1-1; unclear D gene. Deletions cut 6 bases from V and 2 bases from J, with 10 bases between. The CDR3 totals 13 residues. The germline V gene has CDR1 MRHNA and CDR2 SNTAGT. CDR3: CASSATGNTEAFF. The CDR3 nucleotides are TGTGCCAGCAGCGCGACGGGCAACACTGAAGCTTTCTTT.

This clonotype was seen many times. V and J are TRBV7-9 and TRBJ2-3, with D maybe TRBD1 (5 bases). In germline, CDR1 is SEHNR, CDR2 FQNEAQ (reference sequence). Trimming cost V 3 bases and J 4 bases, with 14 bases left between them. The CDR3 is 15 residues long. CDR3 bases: TGTGCCAGCAGCTTTACAAGGGGCAGGGCAGATACGCAGTATTTT. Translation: CASSFTRGRADTQYF.

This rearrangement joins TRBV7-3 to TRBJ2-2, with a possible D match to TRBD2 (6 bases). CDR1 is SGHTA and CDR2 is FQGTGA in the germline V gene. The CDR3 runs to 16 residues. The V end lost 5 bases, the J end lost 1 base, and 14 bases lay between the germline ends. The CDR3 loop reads CASSPTGSGNTGELFF. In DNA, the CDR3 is TGTGCCAGCAGCCCCACCGGTAGCGGGAACACCGGGGAGCTGTTTTTT.

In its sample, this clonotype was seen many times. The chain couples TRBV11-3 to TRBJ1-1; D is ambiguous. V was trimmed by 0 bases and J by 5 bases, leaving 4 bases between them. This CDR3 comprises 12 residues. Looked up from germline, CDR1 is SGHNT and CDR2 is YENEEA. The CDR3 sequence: CASSLEVTEAFF. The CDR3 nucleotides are TGTGCCAGCAGCTTAGAGGTTACTGAAGCTTTCTTT.

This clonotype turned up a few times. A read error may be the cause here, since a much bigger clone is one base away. The CDR3 region is CANSQEGRSSYNSPLHF. The CDR3 region has the DNA TGTGCCAACAGCCAAGAAGGACGTTCCTCCTATAATTCACCCCTCCACTTT. The gene calls are TRBV14 and TRBJ1-6; D is uncertain. This CDR3 region has 17 residues. Looked up from germline, CDR1 is SGHDN and CDR2 is FVKESK.

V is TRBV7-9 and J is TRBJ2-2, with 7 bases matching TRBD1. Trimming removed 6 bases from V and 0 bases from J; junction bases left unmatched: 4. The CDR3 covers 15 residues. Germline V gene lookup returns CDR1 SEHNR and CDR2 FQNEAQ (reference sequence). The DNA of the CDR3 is TGTGCCAGCAGTACGGGACAGACGAACACCGGGGAGCTGTTTTTT. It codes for CASSTGQTNTGELFF.

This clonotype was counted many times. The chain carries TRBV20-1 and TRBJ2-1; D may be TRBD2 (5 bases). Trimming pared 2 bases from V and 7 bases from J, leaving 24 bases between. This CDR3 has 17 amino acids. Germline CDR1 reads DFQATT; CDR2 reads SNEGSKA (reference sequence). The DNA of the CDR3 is TGCAGTGCTAGACCCATCGAGTCGACCCGGGGTCGGAATGAGCAGTTCTTC. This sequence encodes CSARPIESTRGRNEQFF.

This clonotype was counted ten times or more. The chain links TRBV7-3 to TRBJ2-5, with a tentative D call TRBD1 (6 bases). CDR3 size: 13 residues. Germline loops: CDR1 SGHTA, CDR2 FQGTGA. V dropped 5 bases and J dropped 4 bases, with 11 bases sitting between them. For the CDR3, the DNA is TGTGCCAGCAGCCCCGGGACATCAGAGACCCAGTACTTC. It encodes CASSPGTSETQYF.

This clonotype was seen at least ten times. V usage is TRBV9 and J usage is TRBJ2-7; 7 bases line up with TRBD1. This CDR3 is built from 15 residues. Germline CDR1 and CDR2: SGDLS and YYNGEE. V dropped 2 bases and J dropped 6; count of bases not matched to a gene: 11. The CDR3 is CASSVRGQANGEQYF. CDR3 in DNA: TGTGCCAGCAGCGTCCGCGGACAGGCGAACGGCGAGCAGTACTTC.

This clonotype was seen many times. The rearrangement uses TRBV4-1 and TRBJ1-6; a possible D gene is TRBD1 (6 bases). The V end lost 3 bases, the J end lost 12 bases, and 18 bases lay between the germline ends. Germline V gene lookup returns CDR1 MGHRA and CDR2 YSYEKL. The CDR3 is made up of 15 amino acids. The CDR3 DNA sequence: TGCGCCAGCAGCCACGGTTTGAGGACAGCGAAACCCCTCCACTTT. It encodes CASSHGLRTAKPLHF.

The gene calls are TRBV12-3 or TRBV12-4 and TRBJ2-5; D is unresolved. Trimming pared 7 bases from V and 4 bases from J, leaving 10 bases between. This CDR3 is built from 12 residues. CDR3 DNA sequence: TGTGCCAGCACCGTACTCGGAGAGACCCAGTACTTC. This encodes CASTVLGETQYF.

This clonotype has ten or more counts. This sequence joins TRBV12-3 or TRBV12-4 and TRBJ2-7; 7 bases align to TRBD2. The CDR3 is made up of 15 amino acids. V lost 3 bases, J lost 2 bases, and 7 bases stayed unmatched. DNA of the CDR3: TGTGCCAGCAGTTTTGGGGCGGGAGCCCCCTACGAGCAGTACTTC. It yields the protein CASSFGAGAPYEQYF.

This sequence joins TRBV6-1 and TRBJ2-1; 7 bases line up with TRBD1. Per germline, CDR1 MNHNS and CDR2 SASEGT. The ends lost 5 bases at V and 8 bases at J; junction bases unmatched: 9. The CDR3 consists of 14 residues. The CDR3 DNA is TGTGCCAGCAGTTGGGGGACAGTGGGAGATGAGCAGTTCTTC. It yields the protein CASSWGTVGDEQFF.

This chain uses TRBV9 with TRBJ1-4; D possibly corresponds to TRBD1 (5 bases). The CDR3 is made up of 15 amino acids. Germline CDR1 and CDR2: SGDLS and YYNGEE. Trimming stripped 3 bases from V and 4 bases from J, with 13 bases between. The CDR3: CASSASGAVNEKLFF. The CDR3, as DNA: TGTGCCAGCAGCGCAAGTGGGGCCGTTAATGAAAAACTGTTTTTT.

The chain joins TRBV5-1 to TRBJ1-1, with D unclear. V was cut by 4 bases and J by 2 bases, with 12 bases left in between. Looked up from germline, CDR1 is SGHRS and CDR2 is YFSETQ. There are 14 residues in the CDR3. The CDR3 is CASSTTSVNTEAFF. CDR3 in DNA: TGCGCCAGCAGCACCACCAGCGTTAACACTGAAGCTTTCTTT.

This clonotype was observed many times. This chain's CDR3 is CASSSAGTGGYEQYF. The CDR3 nucleotides read TGTGCCAGCAGTTCTGCCGGGACAGGGGGTTACGAGCAGTACTTC. The chain joins TRBV12-3 or TRBV12-4 to TRBJ2-7, with 11 bases identical to TRBD1. V gave up 4 bases and J gave up 4 bases; unmatched junction bases: 6. The CDR3 runs 15 residues.

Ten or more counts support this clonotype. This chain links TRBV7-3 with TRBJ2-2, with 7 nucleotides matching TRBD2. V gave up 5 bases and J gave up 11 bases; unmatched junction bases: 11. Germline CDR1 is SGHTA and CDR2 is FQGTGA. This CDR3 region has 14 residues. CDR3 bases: TGTGCCAGCAGCCCCCGTGCAGCGGGAAGAGAGCTGTTTTTT. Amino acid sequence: CASSPRAAGRELFF.

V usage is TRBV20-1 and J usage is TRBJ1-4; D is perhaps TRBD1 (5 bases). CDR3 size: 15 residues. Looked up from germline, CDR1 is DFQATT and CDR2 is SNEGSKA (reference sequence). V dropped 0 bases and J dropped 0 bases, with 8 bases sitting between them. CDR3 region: CSARDGGTTNEKLFF. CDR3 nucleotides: TGCAGTGCTAGAGACGGGGGGACAACTAATGAAAAACTGTTTTTT.

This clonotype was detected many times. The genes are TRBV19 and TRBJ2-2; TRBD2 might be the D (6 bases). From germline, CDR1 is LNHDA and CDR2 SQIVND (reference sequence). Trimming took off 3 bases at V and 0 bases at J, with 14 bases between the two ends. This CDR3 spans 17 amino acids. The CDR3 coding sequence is TGTGCCAGTAGTATCATCAGGCTAGCGACGAACACCGGGGAGCTGTTTTTT. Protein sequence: CASSIIRLATNTGELFF.

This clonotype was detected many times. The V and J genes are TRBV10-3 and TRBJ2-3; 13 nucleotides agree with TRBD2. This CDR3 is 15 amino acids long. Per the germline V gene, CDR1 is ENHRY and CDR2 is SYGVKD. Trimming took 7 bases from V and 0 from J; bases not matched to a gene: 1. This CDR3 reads CAITGLAGSTDTQYF. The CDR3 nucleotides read TGTGCCATCACGGGACTAGCGGGGAGCACAGATACGCAGTATTTT.

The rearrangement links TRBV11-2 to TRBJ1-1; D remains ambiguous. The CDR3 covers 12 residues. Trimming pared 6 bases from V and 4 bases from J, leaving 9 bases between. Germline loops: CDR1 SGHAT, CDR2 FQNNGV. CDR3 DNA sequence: TGTGCCAGCAGTAGGTCGCTCACTGAAGCTTTCTTT. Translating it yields CASSRSLTEAFF.

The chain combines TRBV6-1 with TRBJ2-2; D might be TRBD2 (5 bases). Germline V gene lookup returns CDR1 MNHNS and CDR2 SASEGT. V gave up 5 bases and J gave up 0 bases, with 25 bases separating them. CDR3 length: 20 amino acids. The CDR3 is CASSSRALEAYYTNTGELFF. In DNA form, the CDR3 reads TGTGCCAGCAGTTCCCGGGCCCTGGAGGCCTACTACACGAACACCGGGGAGCTGTTTTTT.

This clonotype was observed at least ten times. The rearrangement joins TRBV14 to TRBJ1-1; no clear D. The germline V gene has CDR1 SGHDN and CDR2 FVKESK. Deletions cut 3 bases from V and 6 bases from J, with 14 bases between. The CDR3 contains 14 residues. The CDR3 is CASSQVILGAEAFF. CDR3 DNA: TGTGCCAGCAGCCAGGTCATTCTGGGTGCTGAAGCTTTCTTT.

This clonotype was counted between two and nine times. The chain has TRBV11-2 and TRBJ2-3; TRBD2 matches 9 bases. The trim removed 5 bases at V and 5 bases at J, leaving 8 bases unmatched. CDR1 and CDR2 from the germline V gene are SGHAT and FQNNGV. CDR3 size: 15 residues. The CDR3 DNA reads TGTGCCAGCAGCCCGCTAGCGGGATTACAAGATACGCAGTATTTT. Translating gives CASSPLAGLQDTQYF.